Listed below are T cell receptor beta chains from one sample, sequenced in a study of shared clonotypes between healthy human individuals. Libraries were prepared by immunoSEQ multiplex PCR; TCRdb keeps only in-frame clonotypes and omits some of them. The sample has about half a million clones, approximately 80% seen once; the top ten hold around 13%. The sample comprised PBMCs. The receptors come from a woman aged 35 to 49 in good health. Some clones in this sample may be carry-over from other donors' samples. Both conserved end residues are part of each CDR3. The order of the fields is V gene, D gene, J gene, clone size, CDR3 protein, CDR3 DNA. The D gene is left open where the match is weak. Clone size appears in some rows only: once, few, many, or a class for an expanded clone.

TRBV6-1,TRBD2,TRBJ2-7,once,CASIHPGLGYEQYF,TGTGCCAGCATTCATCCGGGACTAGGCTACGAGCAGTACTTC
TRBV5-6,NA,TRBJ1-2,many,CASSLAMDGYGYTF,TGTGCCAGCAGCTTGGCCATGGACGGCTATGGCTACACCTTC
TRBV5-1,NA,TRBJ2-7,NA,CASSLGGHGQELYEQYF,TGCGCCAGCAGCTTGGGCGGACATGGGCAGGAACTCTACGAGCAGTACTTC
TRBV2,NA,TRBJ2-1,NA,CASTEGQGSSYNEQFF,TGTGCCAGCACCGAAGGGCAGGGAAGCTCCTACAATGAGCAGTTCTTC
TRBV28,TRBD1,TRBJ2-7,NA,CAAEGGQGAEQYF,TGTGCCGCCGAAGGGGGACAGGGAGCCGAGCAGTACTTC
TRBV7-2,TRBD2,TRBJ2-7,NA,CASSFTPLAGGPKEQYF,TGTGCCAGCAGCTTCACCCCACTAGCGGGAGGGCCGAAGGAGCAGTACTTC
TRBV30,TRBD1,TRBJ2-7,NA,CAWRRTGLYEQYF,TGTGCCTGGAGGCGGACAGGGTTGTACGAGCAGTACTTC
TRBV30,NA,TRBJ1-2,NA,CAWSGVGPNYGYTF,TGTGCCTGGAGTGGGGTAGGGCCTAACTATGGCTACACCTTC
TRBV7-9,NA,TRBJ2-7,NA,CASSLVGAVEQYF,TGTGCCAGCAGCTTAGTGGGAGCCGTCGAGCAGTACTTC
TRBV7-7,NA,TRBJ2-1,NA,CASSPRNRDEQFF,TGTGCCAGCAGCCCAAGGAATAGGGATGAGCAGTTCTTC
TRBV18,NA,TRBJ1-1,NA,CASSPPVGGTEAFF,TGTGCCAGCTCACCACCGGTGGGAGGCACTGAAGCTTTCTTT
TRBV7-9,TRBD1,TRBJ2-1,once,CASSRQGAGEQFF,TGTGCCAGCAGCCGCCAGGGGGCGGGTGAGCAGTTCTTC
TRBV7-9,TRBD2,TRBJ2-1,NA,CASSLGPQTSGYEQFF,TGTGCCAGCAGCTTAGGCCCTCAGACTAGCGGTTACGAGCAGTTCTTC
TRBV5-1,NA,TRBJ2-7,NA,CASSLGVSGDEQYF,TGCGCCAGCAGCTTGGGGGTTTCAGGGGACGAGCAGTACTTC
TRBV7-2,TRBD1,TRBJ2-3,NA,CASSLAPGGDTQYF,TGTGCCAGCAGCTTAGCGCCAGGGGGAGATACGCAGTATTTT
TRBV6-4,NA,TRBJ1-5,NA,CASSDEIYSNQPQHF,TGTGCCAGCAGTGACGAGATTTATAGCAATCAGCCCCAGCATTTT
TRBV29-1,NA,TRBJ1-3,NA,CSVEEGLDTIYF,TGCAGCGTTGAGGAGGGTTTGGACACCATATATTTT
TRBV7-8,NA,TRBJ1-2,NA,CASSLGSKANYGYTF,TGTGCCAGCAGCTTAGGCTCGAAAGCTAACTATGGCTACACCTTC
TRBV28,TRBD2,TRBJ2-7,NA,CASSSHHRTSGSTYEQYF,TGTGCCAGCAGTTCACATCACCGGACTAGCGGGAGTACCTACGAGCAGTACTTC
TRBV1,NA,TRBJ1-5,NA,CTSSQPWGTDQPQHF,TGCACCAGCAGCCAACCTTGGGGGACGGATCAGCCCCAGCATTTT
TRBV5-1,NA,TRBJ2-7,NA,CASSPNRVEEQYF,TGCGCCAGCAGCCCTAACAGGGTTGAAGAGCAGTACTTC
TRBV9,NA,TRBJ2-2,NA,CASSVQGLTGELFF,TGTGCCAGCAGCGTACAAGGTCTTACCGGGGAGCTGTTTTTT
TRBV30,NA,TRBJ1-6,NA,CAWSVWEPGQGSPLHF,TGTGCCTGGAGTGTATGGGAGCCGGGACAAGGATCACCCCTCCACTTT
TRBV4-1,NA,TRBJ2-1,NA,CASSREVAGGSYNEQFF,TGCGCCAGCAGCCGAGAGGTGGCAGGAGGCTCCTACAATGAGCAGTTCTTC
TRBV10-3,NA,TRBJ1-5,NA,CAITPGPNQPQHF,TGTGCCATCACCCCCGGTCCCAATCAGCCCCAGCATTTT
TRBV5-1,TRBD2,TRBJ2-2,NA,CASSRGPSGRETGELFF,TGCGCCAGCTCTCGCGGGCCTAGCGGGAGGGAGACCGGGGAGCTGTTTTTT
TRBV4-2,NA,TRBJ2-1,NA,CASSLGRRNRYNEQFF,TGTGCCAGCAGCTTGGGAAGGCGGAACCGATACAATGAGCAGTTCTTC
TRBV29-1,TRBD2,TRBJ2-3,NA,CSVESLAVTQYF,TGTAGCGTAGAATCTCTAGCGGTTACGCAGTATTTT
TRBV7-7,TRBD1,TRBJ1-1,NA,CASSVVQGSSMNTEAFF,TGTGCTAGCAGCGTGGTACAGGGGTCGTCGATGAACACTGAAGCTTTCTTT
TRBV23-1,TRBD1,TRBJ1-2,NA,CASSQFATGGAGYTF,TGCGCCAGCAGTCAATTTGCGACAGGGGGGGCTGGCTACACCTTC
TRBV7-9,NA,TRBJ1-2,NA,CASGLEARAHGYTF,TGTGCCAGCGGCTTAGAGGCCAGGGCTCATGGCTACACCTTC
TRBV27,NA,TRBJ2-5,few,CASNSLGGTQYF,TGTGCCAGCAACTCACTAGGGGGGACCCAGTACTTC
TRBV10-3,TRBD1,TRBJ2-7,NA,CAISAQGPSYEQYF,TGTGCCATCAGCGCACAGGGGCCCTCCTACGAGCAGTACTTC
TRBV4-1,TRBD1,TRBJ2-4,few,CASSQGTGGPKNIQYF,TGCGCCAGCAGCCAAGGGACAGGGGGTCCCAAAAACATTCAGTACTTC